The 4 T cell receptor beta chains given below trace back to one sample, sequenced in a study of T-cell memory formation after mild COVID-19. Each CDR3 protein gets one entry after TCRdb re-called the 5' RACE reads with MiXCR. The repertoire consists of fewer than 350,000 distinct CDR3 sequences, with about a sixth occurring once and the leading ten covering around 24%. Sequences were obtained from PBMCs or a T cell subset sorted from them (not recorded which). These receptors originate from a man younger than 30 who had mild COVID-19 (a few samples of this study predate the infection). Cell type and time point are not known.

This chain links TRBV2 with TRBJ2-1, with 10 bases identical to TRBD2. Germline V gene sequence: CDR1 SNHLY, CDR2 FYNNEI. The CDR3 runs 16 residues. The J segment lost 8 bases and the V segment lost 6 bases, leaving 13 bases of the junction unmatched. The CDR3 DNA reads as TGTGCCAGCAGGGCAGCGGCGGGACTAGCGAACCATGAGCAGTTCTTC. This translates into CASRAAAGLANHEQFF.

The table lists this clonotype with a few counts. This rearrangement joins TRBV6-5 to TRBJ2-1; unclear D gene. The V gene's germline CDR1 is MNHEY and CDR2 SVGAGI. The V and J ends lost 0 bases and 9 bases respectively, with 9 bases between them. This CDR3 is built from 13 residues. The CDR3 sequence is CASSYSKVGEQFF. CDR3 in DNA: TGTGCCAGCAGTTACTCGAAAGTTGGTGAGCAGTTCTTC.

V gene TRBV7-2 combines with J gene TRBJ2-5, with TRBD1 matching 10 bases. This CDR3 comprises 14 residues. Germline values: CDR1 SGHTA, CDR2 FQGNSA. V was clipped by 5 bases and J by 5 bases; unmatched bases: 5. The CDR3 nucleotides are TGTGCCAGCAGCCGACAGGGGGCGCGGGAGACCCAGTACTTC. Translating it yields CASSRQGARETQYF.

This clonotype occurred a few times. This chain connects TRBV6-5 to TRBJ2-5; D remains unclear. Germline CDR1 and CDR2: MNHEY and SVGAGI. The CDR3 length is 14 residues. V was pared by 7 bases and J by 0 bases, with 12 bases between. CDR3 DNA sequence: TGTGCCAGCAAACAGACGCCGGACCAAGAGACCCAGTACTTC. Encoded protein: CASKQTPDQETQYF.